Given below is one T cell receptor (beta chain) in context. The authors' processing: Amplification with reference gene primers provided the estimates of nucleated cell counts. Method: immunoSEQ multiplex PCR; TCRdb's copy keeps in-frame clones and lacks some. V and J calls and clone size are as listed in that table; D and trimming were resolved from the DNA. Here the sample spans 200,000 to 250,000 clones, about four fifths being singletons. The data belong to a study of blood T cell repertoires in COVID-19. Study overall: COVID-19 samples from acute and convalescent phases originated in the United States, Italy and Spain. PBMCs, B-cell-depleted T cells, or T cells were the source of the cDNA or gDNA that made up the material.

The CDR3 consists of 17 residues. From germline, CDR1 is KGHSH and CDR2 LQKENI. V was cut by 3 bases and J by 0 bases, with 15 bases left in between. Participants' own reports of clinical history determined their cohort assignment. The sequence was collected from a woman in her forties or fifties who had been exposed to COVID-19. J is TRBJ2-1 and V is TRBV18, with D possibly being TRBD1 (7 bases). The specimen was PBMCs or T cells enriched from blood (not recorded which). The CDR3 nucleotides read TGTGCCAGCTCACCCCGGACAGGAGGGATCTCCTACAATGAGCAGTTCTTC. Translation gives CASSPRTGGISYNEQFF.